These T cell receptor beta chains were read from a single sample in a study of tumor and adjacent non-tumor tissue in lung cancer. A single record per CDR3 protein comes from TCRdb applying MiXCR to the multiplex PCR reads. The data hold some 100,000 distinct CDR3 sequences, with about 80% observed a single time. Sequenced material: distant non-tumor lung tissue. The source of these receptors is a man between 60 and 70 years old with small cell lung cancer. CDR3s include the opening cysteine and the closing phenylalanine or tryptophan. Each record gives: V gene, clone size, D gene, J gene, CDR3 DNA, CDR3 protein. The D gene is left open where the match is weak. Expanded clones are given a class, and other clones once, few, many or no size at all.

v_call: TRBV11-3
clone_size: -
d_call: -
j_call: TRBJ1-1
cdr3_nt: TGTGCCAGCAGCCGTACCAGGAAGAGCACTGAGGCTTTCTTT
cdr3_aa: CASSRTRKSTEAFF

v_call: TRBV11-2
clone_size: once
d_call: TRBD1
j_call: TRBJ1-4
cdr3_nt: TGCGCCAGCACTTACAGGGGAGAAAGACTGTTTTTT
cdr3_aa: CASTYRGERLFF

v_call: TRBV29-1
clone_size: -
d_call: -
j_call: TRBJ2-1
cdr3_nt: TGCAGCGGGGTGGGAGACTCTTACAATGAGCAGTTCTTC
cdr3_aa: CSGVGDSYNEQFF

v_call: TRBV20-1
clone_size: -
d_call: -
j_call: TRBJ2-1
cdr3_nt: TGCAGTGCTAGGGGTACCACAAGGGGGGACTACAATGGGCAGTTCTTC
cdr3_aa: CSARGTTRGDYNGQFF

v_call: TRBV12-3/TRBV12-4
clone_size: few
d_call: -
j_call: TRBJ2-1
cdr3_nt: TGTGCCAGCGCAGTTAGGGGGGGTCACAATAAGCAGTTCTTC
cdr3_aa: CASAVRGGHNKQFF

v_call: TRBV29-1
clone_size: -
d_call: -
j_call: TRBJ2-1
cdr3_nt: TGCAGCGTTGACCAGCGGCAGAGCTCATACAAAGAGCAGTTCTTC
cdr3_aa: CSVDQRQSSYKEQFF

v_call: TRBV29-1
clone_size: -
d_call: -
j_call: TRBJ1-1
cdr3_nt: TGTAGCGTTAAAGGACCCATGAACACTGAAGTTTCCTTT
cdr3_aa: CSVKGPMNTEVSF

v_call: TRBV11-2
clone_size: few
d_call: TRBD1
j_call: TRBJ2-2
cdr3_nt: TGTGCCAGCGGGACAGGGAACACCGGGGAGCTGTTTTTT
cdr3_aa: CASGTGNTGELFF

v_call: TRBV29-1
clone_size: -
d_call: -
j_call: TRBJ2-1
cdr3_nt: TGCAGCTTCAAGACATGGGGAGATGAGCAGTTCTTC
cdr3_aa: CSFKTWGDEQFF

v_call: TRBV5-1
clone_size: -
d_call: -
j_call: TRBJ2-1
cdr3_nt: TGCAGCAGCAGCGTAGGTCCAAACCTCCAGCAGTTCTTC
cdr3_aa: CSSSVGPNLQQFF

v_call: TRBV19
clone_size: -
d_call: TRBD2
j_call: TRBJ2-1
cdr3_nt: TGTGTCAGTAGTATACGGACTAGCGGAGTCCCCTCCTACAATGAGCAGTTCTTC
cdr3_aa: CVSSIRTSGVPSYNEQFF

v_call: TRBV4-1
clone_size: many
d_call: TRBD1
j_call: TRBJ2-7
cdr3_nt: TGCGCCAGCAGCCAAGTGAAAGGGACAGGGGACTCCTACGAGCAGTACTTC
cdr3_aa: CASSQVKGTGDSYEQYF

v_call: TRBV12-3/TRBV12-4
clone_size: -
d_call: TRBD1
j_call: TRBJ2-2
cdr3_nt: TGTGCCAGCATTTCACAGGGGGCGAGTACCGGGGAGCTGTTTTTT
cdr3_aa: CASISQGASTGELFF

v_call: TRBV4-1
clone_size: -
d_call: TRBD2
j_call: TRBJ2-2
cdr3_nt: TGCGCCAACAGAAAAGAAGTCGGCGGGAGCTTGGTCGGGGAGCTGTTTTTT
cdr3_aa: CANRKEVGGSLVGELFF

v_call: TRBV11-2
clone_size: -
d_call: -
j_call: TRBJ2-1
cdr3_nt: TGTGCCAGCAGCTTAGAAGCGGCGGGCCTAAGCATCTTC
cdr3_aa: CASSLEAAGLSIF

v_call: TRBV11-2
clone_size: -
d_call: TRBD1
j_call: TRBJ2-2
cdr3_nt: TGTGTCAGCAGCTTAGGGACAGGGGATACCGGGGAGCTGTTATTT
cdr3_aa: CVSSLGTGDTGELLF

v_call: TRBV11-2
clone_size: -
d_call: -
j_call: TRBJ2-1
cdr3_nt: TGTGCCAGCAGTTTAGAAGCATGGTTGGTTGAGCAGTTCTTC
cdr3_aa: CASSLEAWLVEQFF

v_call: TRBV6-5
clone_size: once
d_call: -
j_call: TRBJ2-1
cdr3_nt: TGTGCCAGCAGTTACTTTGGGGGAGTGCGAAATGAGCAGTTCTTC
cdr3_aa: CASSYFGGVRNEQFF

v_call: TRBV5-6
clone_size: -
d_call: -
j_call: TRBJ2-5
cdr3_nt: TGTGCCAGCAGCAGAATCATTGGACAGCTCCAAGATACCCAGTACTTC
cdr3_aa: CASSRIIGQLQDTQYF

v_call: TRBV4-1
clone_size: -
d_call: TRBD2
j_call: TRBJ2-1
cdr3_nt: TGCGCCAGCAGCCAAGAGGCTAGCGGGAGTTCCTACAATGAGCAGCTTTTC
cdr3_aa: CASSQEASGSSYNEQLF

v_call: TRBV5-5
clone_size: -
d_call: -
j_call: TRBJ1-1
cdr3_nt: TGTGTCAGCAGCTTGTTTATCTCTGGACGAGTAAACATTGAAGCTTTCTTT
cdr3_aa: CVSSLFISGRVNIEAFF

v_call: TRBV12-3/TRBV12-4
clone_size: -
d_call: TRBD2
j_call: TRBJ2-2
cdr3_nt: TGTGCCAGCAGTCCCGGGACTAGCGCGTCCGGGGAGGTGTTTTTC
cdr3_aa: CASSPGTSASGEVFF

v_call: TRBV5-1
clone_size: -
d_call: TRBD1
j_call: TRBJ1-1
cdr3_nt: TGCGCCAGCAGCCTACAGGGGATGAACACTGAAGCTTTCTTT
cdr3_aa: CASSLQGMNTEAFF

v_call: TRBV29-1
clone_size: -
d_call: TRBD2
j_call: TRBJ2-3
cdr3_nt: TGCAGCGTTGCGAGCGGGAGGGTCTCCTTTGCGGATACGCACTATTTT
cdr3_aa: CSVASGRVSFADTHYF

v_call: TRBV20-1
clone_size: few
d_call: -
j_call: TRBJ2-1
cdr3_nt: TGCAGTGCTAGACAAATAGTGGGGACGCCTTACAATGAGCAGTTCTTC
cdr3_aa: CSARQIVGTPYNEQFF

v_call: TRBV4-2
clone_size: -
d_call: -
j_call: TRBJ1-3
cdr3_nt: TGTTCCAGCAGCCAAGAATCCGGTGGAAACACCATATATTTT
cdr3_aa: CSSSQESGGNTIYF

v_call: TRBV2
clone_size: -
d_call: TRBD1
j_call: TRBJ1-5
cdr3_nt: TGTGCCAGCAGTGTTTCAGGGGGTCAGCCCCAGCATTTT
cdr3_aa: CASSVSGGQPQHF

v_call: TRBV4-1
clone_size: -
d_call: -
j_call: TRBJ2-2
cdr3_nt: TGCACCAGCAGTAGTAGGGGGGCCTATACCGGGGAACTGGTTTTT
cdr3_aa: CTSSSRGAYTGELVF

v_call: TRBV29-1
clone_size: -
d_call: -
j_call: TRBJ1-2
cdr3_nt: TGCAGTGTTGATATGGCGGTTCATGGCTACACCTTC
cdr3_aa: CSVDMAVHGYTF

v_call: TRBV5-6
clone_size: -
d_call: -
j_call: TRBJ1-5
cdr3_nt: TGTGCCATCAGCTTGACTGAGTATGGCCGGCCCCAGCATTTT
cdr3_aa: CAISLTEYGRPQHF

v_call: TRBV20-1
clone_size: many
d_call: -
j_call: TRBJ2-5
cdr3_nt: TGCAGTGCTAGTTATAGTCAGGCCGGAGAGACCCAGTACTTC
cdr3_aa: CSASYSQAGETQYF